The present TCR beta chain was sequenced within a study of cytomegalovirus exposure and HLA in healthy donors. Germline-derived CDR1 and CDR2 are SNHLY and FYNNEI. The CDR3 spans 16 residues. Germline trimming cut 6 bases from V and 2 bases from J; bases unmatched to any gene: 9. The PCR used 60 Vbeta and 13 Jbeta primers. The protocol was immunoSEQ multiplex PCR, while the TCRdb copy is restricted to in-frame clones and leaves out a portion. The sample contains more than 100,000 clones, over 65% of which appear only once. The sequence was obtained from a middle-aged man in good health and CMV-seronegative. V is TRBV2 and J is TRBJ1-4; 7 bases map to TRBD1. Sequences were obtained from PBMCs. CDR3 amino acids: CASRTGTRSTNEKLFF. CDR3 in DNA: TGTGCCAGCAGGACAGGGACGAGGTCTACTAATGAAAAACTGTTTTTT.